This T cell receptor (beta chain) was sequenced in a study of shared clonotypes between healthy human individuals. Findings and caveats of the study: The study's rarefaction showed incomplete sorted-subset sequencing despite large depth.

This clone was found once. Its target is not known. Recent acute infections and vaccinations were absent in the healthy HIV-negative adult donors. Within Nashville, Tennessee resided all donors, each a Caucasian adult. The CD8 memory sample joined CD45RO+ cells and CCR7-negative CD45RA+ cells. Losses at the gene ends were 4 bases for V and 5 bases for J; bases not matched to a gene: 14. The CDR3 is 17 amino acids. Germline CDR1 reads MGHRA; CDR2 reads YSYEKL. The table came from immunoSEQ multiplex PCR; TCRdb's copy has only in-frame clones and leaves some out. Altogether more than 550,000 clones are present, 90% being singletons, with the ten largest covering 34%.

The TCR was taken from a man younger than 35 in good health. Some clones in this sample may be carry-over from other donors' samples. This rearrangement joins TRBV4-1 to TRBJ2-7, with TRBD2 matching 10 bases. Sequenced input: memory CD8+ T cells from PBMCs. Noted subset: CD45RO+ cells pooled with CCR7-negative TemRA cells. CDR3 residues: CASSPLQREGILHEQYF. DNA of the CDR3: TGCGCCAGCAGCCCCCTCCAGCGGGAGGGTATTCTCCACGAGCAGTACTTC.